What follows are 10 T cell receptor beta chains derived from one specimen sequenced in a study of blood T cell repertoires in COVID-19. Assay: immunoSEQ multiplex PCR; the TCRdb copy retains only in-frame clones and omits some. The sample lists over 100,000 clones, approximately 80% occurring once. Sequenced material: peripheral blood. The receptors come from a man aged 55 to 69 with acute or convalescent COVID-19.

This chain connects TRBV6-5 to TRBJ2-3; the match to TRBD2 covers 8 bases. Germline V gene sequence: CDR1 MNHEY, CDR2 SVGAGI. V dropped 7 bases and J dropped 5; count of bases not matched to a gene: 8. The CDR3 loop spans 14 amino acids. The CDR3 DNA is TGTGCCAGCACCCGAAGCGGGAGCGGAGATACGCAGTATTTT. It translates to CASTRSGSGDTQYF.

The chain has TRBV24-1 and TRBJ2-3, with unresolved D. Germline V gives CDR1 KGHDR, CDR2 SFDVKD. V lost 6 bases and J 1 base, leaving 13 bases between the germline ends. The CDR3 is 15 residues long. Here the CDR3 DNA reads TGTGCCACCAGTACACACGAAATGGGCACAGATACGCAGTATTTT. This translates into CATSTHEMGTDTQYF.

The genes are TRBV7-9 and TRBJ1-1, with D unclear. CDR3 size: 14 residues. Germline V gives CDR1 SEHNR, CDR2 FQNEAQ (reference sequence). The germline V and J ends were trimmed by 5 bases and 1 base, with 11 bases remaining between them. CDR3 region: CASSLYSRNTEAFF. DNA of the CDR3: TGTGCCAGCAGCCTATATTCAAGGAACACTGAAGCTTTCTTT.

The V gene is TRBV5-5, the J gene TRBJ1-1, with D possibly matching TRBD1 (5 bases). The CDR3 totals 15 residues. Per the germline V gene, CDR1 is SGHKS and CDR2 is YYEKEE (reference sequence). V was cut by 0 bases and J by 1 base, with 10 bases left in between. CDR3 in amino acids: CASSLEAGKNTEAFF. The CDR3 region has the DNA TGTGCCAGCAGCTTGGAGGCAGGGAAGAACACTGAAGCTTTCTTT.

CDR3 region: CASSYASGTSVYEQYF. The CDR3 DNA reads TGTGCCAGCAGTTACGCCTCCGGGACTAGTGTATACGAGCAGTACTTC. The V and J genes are TRBV6-5 and TRBJ2-7; TRBD2 matches at 8 bases. CDR3 length equals 16 residues. The germline V gene encodes CDR1 MNHEY and CDR2 SVGAGI. The J segment lost 4 bases and the V segment lost 2 bases, leaving 10 bases of the junction unmatched.

The chain joins TRBV28 to TRBJ1-2, with 8 bases fitting TRBD1. The CDR3 has 12 residues. Germline V gene data show CDR1 as MDHEN and CDR2 as SYDVKM. The junction had 5 bases not matched to a gene; V was cut back by 6 bases and J by 8 bases. The chain's CDR3 is CASRLQGEGYTF. Here the CDR3 DNA reads TGTGCCAGCAGGCTACAGGGGGAAGGCTACACCTTC.

This chain links TRBV19 with TRBJ1-5, with 7 bases fitting TRBD1. This CDR3 has 15 residues. Germline CDR1 LNHDA, CDR2 SQIVND (reference sequence). V was pared by 4 bases and J by 5 bases, with 8 bases of the junction left unmatched. The DNA for the CDR3 is TGTGCCAGTAGTACTTGGACAGGAGATTATCAGCCCCAGCATTTT. Its protein is CASSTWTGDYQPQHF. The full variable domain, in which reference TRBV19 and TRBJ1-5 provide the parts outside the CDR3, is DGGITQSPKYLFRKEGQNVTLSCEQNLNHDAMYWYRQDPGQGLRLIYYSQIVNDFQKGDIAEGYSVSREKKESFPLTVTSAQKNPTAFYLCASSTWTGDYQPQHFGDGTRLSIL.

This chain connects TRBV7-2 to TRBJ2-2; no clear D gene. The germline V gene has CDR1 SGHTA and CDR2 FQGNSA. The length of the CDR3 is 14 residues. V was trimmed by 3 bases and J by 0 bases, leaving 5 bases between them. CDR3 nucleotide sequence: TGTGCCAGCAGCTTGACTTCGAACACCGGGGAGCTGTTTTTT. This gives the protein CASSLTSNTGELFF.

The J gene is TRBJ2-7, the V gene TRBV4-2; 7 bases map to TRBD2. The CDR3 sequence is 14 residues long. The germline V gene has CDR1 LGHNA and CDR2 YNFKEQ. Trimming removed 4 bases from V and 2 bases from J; junction bases left unmatched: 5. Here the CDR3 DNA reads TGTGCCAGCAGCCCGGCAGCGGGACCCTACGAGCAGTACTTC. Its protein product is CASSPAAGPYEQYF.

This clone was seen only a few times. The chain carries TRBV9 and TRBJ2-7; 8 nucleotides align to TRBD1. Trimming cost V 0 bases and J 7 bases; bases outside gene matches: 3. Per germline, CDR1 SGDLS and CDR2 YYNGEE. This CDR3 comprises 13 residues. DNA for the CDR3: TGTGCCAGCAGCGTAGGGACAGGGAATGAGCAGTACTTC. Its translation: CASSVGTGNEQYF.